The 6 T cell receptor beta chains below all came from one sample that was sequenced in a study of T cells in Graves' hyperthyroidism and ophthalmopathy. Researchers took RNA transcripts and amplified the TCR beta CDR3 regions from them. The primer set for the first-round RT-PCR of the TCR CDR3 was HTBI. TCRdb independently ran MiXCR on the multiplex PCR reads; one entry per CDR3 protein. The repertoire has about 690,000 distinct CDR3 sequences, 15% to 20% of them found once; the top ten carry 15%. Sequencing was done on a sample of blood. Receptors were obtained from a man aged 50 or older with Graves' hyperthyroidism.

This clonotype has a count of ten or more. V gene TRBV27 combines with J gene TRBJ2-3; tentatively, D is TRBD2 (5 bases). Trimming shortened V by 7 bases and J by 2 bases, and 13 bases separated the two germline ends. The length of the CDR3 is 14 residues. Germline V gives CDR1 MNHEY, CDR2 SMNVEV (reference sequence). The CDR3 coding sequence is TGTGCCAGCAAATTGACTACCAACACAGATACGCAGTATTTT. This sequence encodes CASKLTTNTDTQYF.

This clonotype was observed a handful of times. Written as DNA, the CDR3 is TGTGCCATCAGTGGACTAGCGGGAGTTAACAATGAGCAGTTCTTC. The encoded protein is CAISGLAGVNNEQFF. The J gene is TRBJ2-1, the V gene TRBV10-3; 12 bases match TRBD2. Germline V CDR1 and CDR2: ENHRY, SYGVKD. Germline trimming cut 4 bases from V and 5 bases from J; bases unmatched to any gene: 3. This CDR3 contains 15 residues.

This clonotype was seen a few times. The chain joins TRBV29-1 to TRBJ2-7, with 11 positions matching TRBD2. The V gene's germline CDR1 is SQVTM and CDR2 ANQGSEA. V trimming: 6 bases; J trimming: 2 bases; junction bases outside the gene matches: 6. The CDR3 contains 14 residues. CDR3 protein: CSVGGLAEAYEQYF. The CDR3 DNA sequence: TGCAGCGTGGGGGGACTAGCGGAGGCCTACGAGCAGTACTTC.

This clonotype was detected many times. V usage is TRBV18 and J usage is TRBJ1-1, with TRBD1 matching 7 bases. This CDR3 comprises 14 residues. V lost 5 bases to trimming and J lost 1 base; unmatched junction nucleotides: 4. Per germline, CDR1 KGHSH and CDR2 LQKENI. The CDR3 reads CASSSAGGNTEAFF. CDR3 sequence (DNA): TGTGCCAGCTCATCGGCAGGGGGGAACACTGAAGCTTTCTTT.

This clonotype was recorded at least ten times. This chain uses TRBV13 with TRBJ1-1; no reliable D call. Trimming shortened V by 2 bases and J by 3 bases, and 10 bases separated the two germline ends. The length of the CDR3 is 14 residues. Germline V lookup: CDR1 PRHDT, CDR2 FYEKMQ (reference sequence). As DNA, the CDR3 is TGTGCCAGCAGCTTATCGTCGAGGCACACTGAAGCTTTCTTT. Its translation: CASSLSSRHTEAFF.

In the case of this clonotype: The germline gene is not matched at one end of the junction; a read error may be the cause. The CDR3 bases are TGCAACGTTGAGGGGGACGGTCTCTCCTACGAGCAGTACTTC. Translated: CNVEGDGLSYEQYF. The chain employs TRBV29-1 and TRBJ2-7; perhaps TRBD1 as D (6 bases). From germline, CDR1 is SQVTM and CDR2 ANQGSEA. CDR3 length: 14 amino acids.